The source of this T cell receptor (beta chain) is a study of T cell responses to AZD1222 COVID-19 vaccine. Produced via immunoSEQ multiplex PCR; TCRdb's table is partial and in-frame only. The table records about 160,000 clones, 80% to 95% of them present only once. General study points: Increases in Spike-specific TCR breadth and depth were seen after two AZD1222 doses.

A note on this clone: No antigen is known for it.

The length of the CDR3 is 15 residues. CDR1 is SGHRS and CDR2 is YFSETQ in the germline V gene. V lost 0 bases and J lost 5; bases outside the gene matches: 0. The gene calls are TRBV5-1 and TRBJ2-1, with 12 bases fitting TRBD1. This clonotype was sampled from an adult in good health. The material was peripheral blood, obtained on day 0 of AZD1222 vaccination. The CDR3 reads CASSLGDRGHNEQFF. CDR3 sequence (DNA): TGCGCCAGCAGCTTGGGGGACAGGGGGCACAATGAGCAGTTCTTC.